The 2 T cell receptor beta chains presented below share a single source sample, sequenced in a study of cytotoxic CD8 clonotypes in ibrutinib-treated CLL. Assay: immunoSEQ multiplex PCR; the TCRdb copy retains only in-frame clones and omits some. Found here are approximately 150,000 clones, more than 80% of them singletons; the top ten hold less than 6%. Sequencing was performed on PBMCs, taken after 24 months of ibrutinib treatment. The receptors derive from a human donor with chronic lymphocytic leukemia.

The rearrangement uses TRBV15 and TRBJ2-1, with 12 positions matching TRBD2. Looked up from germline, CDR1 is LNHNV and CDR2 is YYDKDF (reference sequence). J lost 0 bases, V lost 1 base, and 10 bases had no gene match. The CDR3 has 20 residues. CDR3 nucleotides: TGTGCCACCAGCAGAGTCAGAGCCGGGACTAGCGGGTTCTCCTACAATGAGCAGTTCTTC. Translated: CATSRVRAGTSGFSYNEQFF.

This rearrangement joins TRBV2 to TRBJ2-1; D is perhaps TRBD2 (5 bases). V was cut by 6 bases and J by 6 bases, with 15 bases left in between. The V gene's germline CDR1 is SNHLY and CDR2 FYNNEI. The CDR3 is made up of 14 amino acids. Here the CDR3 reads CASRSGIPGNEQFF. In nucleotides, the CDR3 is TGTGCCAGCAGGAGCGGAATACCCGGCAATGAGCAGTTCTTC.